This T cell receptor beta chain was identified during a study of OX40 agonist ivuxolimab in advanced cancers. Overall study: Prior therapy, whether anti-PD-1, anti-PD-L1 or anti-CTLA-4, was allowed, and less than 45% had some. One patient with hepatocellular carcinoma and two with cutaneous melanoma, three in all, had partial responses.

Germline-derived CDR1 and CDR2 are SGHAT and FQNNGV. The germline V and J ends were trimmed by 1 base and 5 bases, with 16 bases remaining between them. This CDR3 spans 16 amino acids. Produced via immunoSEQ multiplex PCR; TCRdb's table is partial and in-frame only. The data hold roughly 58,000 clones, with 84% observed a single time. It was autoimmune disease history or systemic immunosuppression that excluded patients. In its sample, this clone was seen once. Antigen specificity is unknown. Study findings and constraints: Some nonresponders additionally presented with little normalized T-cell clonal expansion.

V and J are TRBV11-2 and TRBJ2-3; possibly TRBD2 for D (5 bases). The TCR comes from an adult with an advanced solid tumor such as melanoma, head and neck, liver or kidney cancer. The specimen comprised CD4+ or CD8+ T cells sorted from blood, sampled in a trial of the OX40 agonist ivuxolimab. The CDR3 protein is CASSLVVFAGEDTQYF. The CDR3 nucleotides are TGTGCCAGCAGCTTAGTAGTCTTCGCGGGCGAAGATACGCAGTATTTT. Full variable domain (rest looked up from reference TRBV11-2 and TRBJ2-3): EAGVAQSPRYKIIEKRQSVAFWCNPISGHATLYWYQQILGQGPKLLIQFQNNGVVDDSQLPKDRFSAERLKGVDSTLKIQPAKLEDSAVYLCASSLVVFAGEDTQYFGPGTRLTVL.